This is a list of T cell receptor beta chains from one sample in a study of T cells in localized non-small cell lung cancer. The method was immunoSEQ multiplex PCR; TCRdb's version includes in-frame clones alone and lacks a portion of them. The sample has approximately 31,000 clones; 65% to 90% are singletons. Specimen: peripheral blood, collected before any cancer treatment. The origin of the receptors is a male donor aged 60 or over with stage III lung adenocarcinoma. Both conserved end residues are part of each CDR3. Fields, in order: clone size, D gene, V gene, J gene, CDR3 protein, CDR3 DNA. A D gene is named only where the DNA matches it firmly. Rows give clone size only sometimes, using once, few, many, or a class for an expanded clone.

>-|-|TRBV19|TRBJ2-3
CASSILGSTDTQYF
TGTGCCAGTAGTATTTTAGGATCCACAGATACGCAGTATTTT
>-|TRBD1|TRBV6-1|TRBJ2-5
CASSARDSRQETQYF
TGTGCCAGCAGTGCCCGGGACAGTAGACAAGAGACCCAGTACTTC
>-|TRBD1|TRBV6-4|TRBJ1-2
CASSDYGQGVRGYTF
TGTGCCAGCAGTGACTATGGACAGGGGGTTCGGGGCTACACCTTC
>-|-|TRBV4-1|TRBJ1-4
CASSPVGGTNEKLFF
TGCGCCAGCAGCCCAGTGGGGGGAACTAATGAAAAACTGTTTTTT
>-|-|TRBV6-1|TRBJ1-5
CASSELNQPQHF
TGTGCCAGCAGTGAGCTTAATCAGCCCCAGCATTTT
>-|-|TRBV11-1|TRBJ2-2
CASTRQSNTGELFF
TGTGCCAGCACCAGACAGTCCAACACCGGGGAGCTGTTTTTT
>-|TRBD1|TRBV5-4|TRBJ1-2
CASSSTGVYGYTF
TGTGCCAGCAGCTCGACAGGGGTCTATGGCTACACCTTC
>-|TRBD1|TRBV6-1|TRBJ2-3
CASLGQGGTDTQYF
TGTGCCAGCCTTGGACAGGGGGGCACAGATACGCAGTATTTT
>-|-|TRBV10-3|TRBJ1-2
CAISESRWRSEGNATNYGYTF
TGTGCCATCAGTGAGAGCCGGTGGAGGAGCGAGGGAAACGCGACTAACTATGGCTACACCTTC
>-|TRBD1|TRBV6-5|TRBJ1-2
CASSQMTGSGGYTF
TGTGCCAGCAGTCAAATGACAGGGTCTGGTGGCTACACCTTC
>-|-|TRBV10-3|TRBJ2-7
CAISDRLPYEQYF
TGTGCCATCAGTGACAGGTTACCCTACGAGCAGTACTTC
>-|-|TRBV11-2|TRBJ2-7
CASSPYRETAEQYF
TGTGCCAGCAGCCCGTACAGGGAAACGGCCGAGCAGTACTTC
>-|TRBD1|TRBV5-1|TRBJ2-3
CASSLIGTGRADTQYF
TGCGCCAGCAGCTTGATTGGGACAGGGAGGGCAGATACGCAGTATTTT
>-|-|TRBV19|TRBJ1-1
CASSMIGGGTEAFF
TGTGCCAGTAGTATGATCGGGGGAGGCACTGAAGCTTTCTTT
>-|-|TRBV6-1|TRBJ2-7
CASRGAVSYEQYF
TGTGCCAGCAGGGGGGCCGTCTCCTACGAGCAGTACTTC
>-|TRBD1|TRBV29-1|TRBJ1-2
CSVGDRESGYTF
TGCAGCGTTGGGGACAGGGAGAGCGGCTACACCTTC
>-|-|TRBV6-1|TRBJ2-1
CASSEAGLANNEQFF
TGTGCCAGCAGTGAAGCAGGTCTAGCGAACAATGAGCAGTTCTTC
>-|TRBD1|TRBV19|TRBJ1-5
CASRRTGSGNQPQHF
TGTGCCAGTAGGAGGACAGGGAGTGGGAATCAGCCCCAGCATTTT
>-|-|TRBV7-9|TRBJ1-2
CAASFEGNGYTF
TGTGCCGCCTCCTTCGAGGGAAATGGCTACACCTTC
>-|-|TRBV6-5|TRBJ1-1
CASTGGMGNTEAFF
TGTGCCAGCACCGGGGGGATGGGGAACACTGAAGCTTTCTTT
>-|-|TRBV5-8|TRBJ1-1
CASNYRTRMNTEAFF
TGTGCCAGCAACTATAGGACACGCATGAACACTGAAGCTTTCTTT
>-|-|TRBV7-9|TRBJ2-5
CASSLAIQETQYF
TGTGCCAGCAGCTTAGCGATACAAGAGACCCAGTACTTC
>-|-|TRBV28|TRBJ1-1
CASSLGGYLEAFF
TGTGCCAGCAGTTTAGGGGGGTATTTGGAAGCTTTCTTT
>few|-|TRBV2|TRBJ1-2
CASTPAAWGYTF
TGTGCCAGCACCCCGGCAGCGTGGGGCTACACCTTC
>-|-|TRBV19|TRBJ1-3
CASSIMGNTIYF
TGTGCCAGTAGTATTATGGGAAACACCATATATTTT
>-|TRBD1|TRBV19|TRBJ1-1
CASRSTGGSAEAFF
TGTGCCAGTAGGAGTACAGGGGGCTCGGCTGAAGCTTTCTTT
>-|-|TRBV6-5|TRBJ1-2
CATTDSLGYGYTF
TGTGCCACCACAGACAGCTTGGGCTATGGCTACACCTTC
>-|TRBD1|TRBV29-1|TRBJ1-1
CSVMDTGGGNTEAFF
TGCAGCGTAATGGATACAGGGGGCGGAAACACTGAAGCTTTCTTT
>-|-|TRBV7-6|TRBJ2-7
CASVEGRVFHEQYF
TGTGCCAGCGTAGAGGGCAGGGTCTTTCACGAGCAGTACTTC
>-|-|TRBV27|TRBJ1-6
CASSLFGQGSYNSPLHF
TGTGCCAGCAGTTTATTCGGCCAAGGATCCTATAATTCACCCCTCCACTTT
>once|TRBD2|TRBV4-2|TRBJ2-3
CASSRQQRGGTDTQYF
TGTGCCAGCAGCCGCCAGCAGCGGGGGGGCACAGATACGCAGTATTTT
>-|-|TRBV30|TRBJ1-2
CAWKGGTSFGYTF
TGTGCCTGGAAGGGCGGGACAAGTTTTGGCTACACCTTC
>-|TRBD1|TRBV2|TRBJ1-1
CASKEGQADTEAFF
TGTGCCAGCAAAGAAGGACAGGCAGACACTGAAGCTTTCTTT
>-|TRBD1|TRBV9|TRBJ2-7
CASSPRTGYYEQYF
TGTGCCAGCAGCCCTCGGACAGGTTACTACGAGCAGTACTTC
>once|-|TRBV7-7|TRBJ2-2
CASSLIVGGRDTGELFF
TGTGCCAGCAGCTTAATTGTGGGGGGACGTGACACCGGGGAGCTGTTTTTT
>-|-|TRBV19|TRBJ1-4
CASSLGGTNEKLFF
TGTGCCAGTAGCCTTGGGGGGACTAATGAAAAACTGTTTTTT